The subject of this entry is one T cell receptor beta chain. Profiled with immunoSEQ multiplex PCR; TCRdb holds only in-frame clones, not every one. Altogether under 300,000 clones are present, roughly 80% being singletons, with the ten largest covering 4% to 6%. This record comes from a study of blood T cell repertoires in COVID-19. Study-wide context: Sites across the United States, Italy and Spain contributed samples from acute and convalescent COVID-19. Sources were T cells, B-cell-depleted T cells, or PBMCs; the material itself was cDNA or gDNA.

CDR1 is SGHVS and CDR2 is FNYEAQ in the germline V gene. This CDR3 is 14 amino acids long. V gave up 4 bases and J gave up 0 bases; unmatched junction bases: 2. This TCR derives from a woman of 80 years or more with active or convalescent COVID-19. Material: peripheral blood. The chain uses TRBV7-6 and TRBJ2-7; 8 bases are a match to TRBD1. DNA for the CDR3: TGTGCCAGCAGCTCCGGACAGGGCTCCTACGAGCAGTACTTC. Its translation is CASSSGQGSYEQYF. Using reference TRBV7-6 and TRBJ2-7 for the parts outside the CDR3, the full variable domain is GAGVSQSPRYKVTKRGQDVALRCDPISGHVSLYWYRQALGQGPEFLTYFNYEAQQDKSGLPNDRFSAERPEGSISTLTIQRTEQRDSAMYRCASSSGQGSYEQYFGPGTRLTVT.